This T cell receptor beta chain came from a study of shared T cell receptors in the human thymus. This clone occurred a few times. Sequenced by immunoSEQ multiplex PCR; TCRdb stores in-frame clones only, minus some. This table holds some 760,000 clones, roughly 88% found once. The CDR3 is made up of 18 amino acids. The data were also submitted as part of a second study, on human thymus T cells. From that second work: Thymic and blood repertoires appeared to carry a bias in their V and J gene usage. A high degree of thymic repertoire overlap among unrelated individuals was reported in related research.

The TCR sequence derives from a girl in the first two years of life with a congenital heart defect. The chain has TRBV21-1 and TRBJ2-1; TRBD2 is the table's D call and was not checked against the DNA. TRBV21-1 is recorded as a pseudogene. The material sequenced was thymocytes. The CDR3 spells CASSTRTSGGLSYNEQFF. As DNA, the CDR3 is TGTGCCAGCAGCACTCGGACTAGCGGGGGTCTTTCCTACAATGAGCAGTTCTTC.